This T cell receptor beta chain was found in a study of CD8 T cells in Susac syndrome. The CDR3 is 14 residues long. Trimming pared 3 bases from V and 7 bases from J, leaving 13 bases between. RNA in amounts of 0.5 to 1 ug was reverse transcribed with random hexamers. In TCRdb, the immunoSEQ multiplex PCR reads were re-called with MiXCR into one record per CDR3 protein. The sample shows some 170,000 distinct CDR3 sequences, roughly 94% of them seen only once. Sequencing used CD4+ T cells from PBMCs. This chain uses TRBV12-3 or TRBV12-4 with TRBJ1-5; D call uncertain. This receptor was identified in a human donor with multiple sclerosis. The CDR3 protein is CASSFAEGFQPQHF. Here the CDR3 DNA reads TGTGCCAGCAGTTTTGCAGAAGGTTTCCAGCCCCAGCATTTT.